This TCR beta chain comes out of a study of T cell changes during pregnancy in multiple sclerosis. Generated by immunoSEQ multiplex PCR, the TCRdb table keeps only in-frame clones and is missing some. This sample yields roughly 100,000 clones, of which roughly nine tenths are seen a single time; 1.6% belongs to the top ten. Looked up from germline, CDR1 is MNHEY and CDR2 is SMNVEV (reference sequence). The germline V and J ends were trimmed by 7 bases and 8 bases, with 14 bases remaining between them. The CDR3 runs 12 residues. The chain carries TRBV27 and TRBJ1-2; D is possibly TRBD1 (5 bases). This TCR derives from a female donor with multiple sclerosis, enrolled in a pregnancy study. Sequenced material: peripheral blood, taken before pregnancy. As DNA, the CDR3 is TGTGCCAGCAAAAGAACAGGCAGAGGCTACACCTTC. It is translated as CASKRTGRGYTF.